The 30 T cell receptor beta chains in this list originate from one sample, sequenced in a study of human T cells and chemical hapten exposure. TCRdb itself ran the RACE reads through MiXCR, one entry per CDR3 protein. The table lists some 42,000 distinct CDR3 sequences, more than 8.5% of them singletons. The time point was: patch test 2, 6 weeks after DPC sensitization. Stated treatment: therapeutic diphenylcyclopropenone sensitization with weekly scalp DPC. The sequenced sample was whole blood, obtained in connection with sensitization to the hapten diphenylcyclopropenone (DPC). All receptors derive from a middle-aged woman with alopecia areata. Some clones in this sample may be carry-over from other donors' samples.

This clonotype was seen a few times. Here the CDR3 DNA reads TGTGCCAGCAGTGATCGGACAGAATACGAGCAGTACTTC. Its protein product is CASSDRTEYEQYF. The chain carries TRBV6-1 and TRBJ2-7; tentative D call: TRBD1 (6 bases). The CDR3 spans 13 residues. V was cut by 3 bases and J by 4 bases, with 10 bases left in between. Per the germline V gene, CDR1 is MNHNS and CDR2 is SASEGT.

This clonotype was picked up a small number of times. This chain uses TRBV29-1 with TRBJ2-7; D call uncertain. V was pared by 5 bases and J by 5 bases, with 7 bases between. This CDR3 region has 10 residues. CDR1 and CDR2 from the germline V gene are SQVTM and ANQGSEA. The chain's CDR3 is CSVYRDEQYF. In DNA, the CDR3 is TGCAGCGTTTATCGGGACGAGCAGTACTTC.

In this sample, this clonotype turned up a few times. The chain is built from TRBV29-1 and TRBJ2-7; D is unresolved. V was shortened by 3 bases and J by 5 bases, with 11 bases between the two germline ends. There are 12 residues in the CDR3. In germline, CDR1 is SQVTM, CDR2 ANQGSEA. As DNA, the CDR3 is TGCAGCGTTGAGAGTAGGGCGCACGAGCAGTACTTC. Translated, it gives CSVESRAHEQYF.

To note about this clonotype: A much larger clone lies a single base off, so this may be a read error. This chain connects TRBV4-1 to TRBJ1-1, with 7 bases identical to TRBD1. The CDR3 has 12 amino acids. After removal of 3 bases from V and 12 bases from J, the junction contained 7 bases not matched to a gene. Germline-derived CDR1 and CDR2 are MGHRA and YSYEKL. CDR3 loop: CASSQLGGGPFF. CDR3 DNA sequence: TGCGCCAGCAGCCAGTTAGGGGGCGGTCCTTTCTTT.

This clonotype was seen many times. The rearrangement links TRBV12-3 or TRBV12-4 to TRBJ1-1, with D possibly matching TRBD1 (6 bases). CDR3 length equals 14 residues. Deletions cut 6 bases from V and 6 bases from J, with 17 bases between. CDR3 sequence (DNA): TGTGCCAGCAGCCCAGGGAGGGGGATCGCTGAAGCTTTCTTT. Protein product: CASSPGRGIAEAFF.

The CDR3 DNA is TGTGCCAGCAGCCTTGGACAGAGTGGGGCCAACGTCCTGACTTTC. Amino acid sequence: CASSLGQSGANVLTF. The chain joins TRBV3-1 to TRBJ2-6; tentatively, D is TRBD1 (6 bases). Trimming removed 4 bases from V and 3 bases from J, with 10 bases in between. The CDR3 loop spans 15 amino acids. Germline CDR1 reads LGHDT; CDR2 reads YNNKEL (reference sequence). Together with reference TRBV3-1 and TRBJ2-6, the CDR3 gives the full variable domain: DTAVSQTPKYLVTQMGNDKSIKCEQNLGHDTMYWYKQDSKKFLKIMFSYNNKELIINETVPNRFSPKSPDKAHLNLHINSLELGDSAVYFCASSLGQSGANVLTFGAGSRLTVL.

This clonotype was recorded many times. The chain couples TRBV5-1 to TRBJ1-4, with 8 bases lining up with TRBD1. The CDR3 runs 15 residues. Germline values: CDR1 SGHRS, CDR2 YFSETQ. The junction had 10 bases not matched to a gene; V was cut back by 4 bases and J by 8 bases. The CDR3 is CASSPDRDSFEKLFF. The CDR3 DNA reads TGCGCCAGCAGCCCGGACAGGGACTCGTTCGAAAAACTGTTTTTT.

This clonotype was observed a handful of times. This sequence joins TRBV10-3 and TRBJ2-7; D is unresolved. The V and J ends lost 8 bases and 4 bases respectively, with 15 bases between them. The CDR3 has 13 amino acids. Germline lookup yields CDR1 ENHRY and CDR2 SYGVKD. In DNA form, the CDR3 reads TGTGCCATCCAAAAGTCAGAGGTATACGAGCAGTACTTC. Translating it yields CAIQKSEVYEQYF.

At least ten counts were recorded for this clonotype. The rearrangement links TRBV2 to TRBJ2-5; D is undetermined. Germline CDR1 is SNHLY and CDR2 is FYNNEI. CDR3 length equals 14 residues. The germline V and J ends were trimmed by 7 bases and 4 bases, with 16 bases remaining between them. The CDR3 DNA sequence: TGTGCCAGCACCCCCAACGCGGACGGAGAGACCCAGTACTTC. It is translated as CASTPNADGETQYF. Variable domain in full (rest from reference TRBV2 and TRBJ2-5): EPEVTQTPSHQVTQMGQEVILRCVPISNHLYFYWYRQILGQKVEFLVSFYNNEISEKSEIFDDQFSVERPDGSNFTLKIRSTKLEDSAMYFCASTPNADGETQYFGPGTRLLVL.

In its sample, this clonotype was seen many times. The chain has TRBV12-3 or TRBV12-4 and TRBJ2-3, with 9 bases identical to TRBD2. Trimming removed 1 base from V and 6 bases from J; junction bases left unmatched: 2. There are 14 residues in the CDR3. Here the CDR3 DNA reads TGTGCCAGCAGTTTAGGCGGGGGGGCCGATACGCAGTATTTT. This sequence encodes CASSLGGGADTQYF.

This clonotype was observed at least ten times. The V call is TRBV29-1, the J call TRBJ2-7, with D tentatively TRBD2 (5 bases). V gave up 7 bases and J gave up 3 bases, with 22 bases separating them. Germline V gene data show CDR1 as SQVTM and CDR2 as ANQGSEA. This CDR3 is 15 amino acids long. This chain's CDR3 is CSAPAGRRTFYEQYF. CDR3 bases: TGCAGCGCCCCGGCCGGACGCAGGACTTTCTACGAGCAGTACTTC.

The rearrangement joins TRBV9 to TRBJ2-2; D is ambiguous. Trimming took 0 bases from V and 1 from J, leaving 4 bases between them. Germline values: CDR1 SGDLS, CDR2 YYNGEE. The CDR3 contains 14 residues. This CDR3 is CASSVEGNTGELFF. The DNA of the CDR3 is TGTGCCAGCAGCGTAGAGGGGAACACCGGGGAGCTGTTTTTT.

This clonotype was counted at least ten times. V and J are TRBV3-1 and TRBJ1-6; no clear D gene. V lost 5 bases, J lost 5 bases, and 13 bases lay in between. The CDR3 is 15 residues long. Germline lookup yields CDR1 LGHDT and CDR2 YNNKEL (reference sequence). CDR3 amino acids: CASSDGYRDNSPLHF. The DNA of the CDR3 is TGTGCCAGCAGCGATGGCTACAGAGATAATTCACCCCTCCACTTT.

This clonotype showed up many times. In DNA, the CDR3 is TGTGCCAGCTCACCCGCAGGGTTGGGCGAAGGCTACACCTTC. It is translated as CASSPAGLGEGYTF. The rearrangement links TRBV18 to TRBJ1-2; perhaps TRBD1 as D (5 bases). Germline-derived CDR1 and CDR2 are KGHSH and LQKENI. The CDR3 is 14 amino acids. Trimming cost V 3 bases and J 8 bases, with 16 bases left between them.

This clonotype was picked up a small number of times. The chain uses TRBV5-5 and TRBJ1-6; 9 bases line up with TRBD1. Trimming removed 2 bases from V and 6 bases from J; junction bases left unmatched: 3. Per germline, CDR1 SGHKS and CDR2 YYEKEE (reference sequence). This CDR3 spans 15 amino acids. As DNA, the CDR3 is TGTGCCAGCAGCTTAGGGACAGGGCCTAATTCACCCCTCCACTTT. Amino acid sequence: CASSLGTGPNSPLHF.

V is TRBV7-6 and J is TRBJ2-3; 9 bases line up with TRBD2. V lost 5 bases and J lost 2; bases outside the gene matches: 14. The CDR3 covers 18 residues. From germline, CDR1 is SGHVS and CDR2 FNYEAQ. The DNA for the CDR3 is TGTGCCAGCAGCCCGGAGGACGTAGCGGGGGCCCTCACAGATACGCAGTATTTT. The encoded protein is CASSPEDVAGALTDTQYF.

The chain carries TRBV19 and TRBJ2-6; D is unresolved. Trimming removed 5 bases at V and 0 bases at J, with 14 bases between. The CDR3 extends over 17 amino acids. Looked up from germline, CDR1 is LNHDA and CDR2 is SQIVND (reference sequence). The CDR3 bases are TGTGCCAGTAGTTCACCCTCCCGCCCCTCTGGGGCCAACGTCCTGACTTTC. Its protein product is CASSSPSRPSGANVLTF.

There are many counts of this clonotype. V is TRBV2 and J is TRBJ1-4; perhaps TRBD1 as D (6 bases). The CDR3 has 13 residues. Between the trimmed V and J ends, which lost 7 bases and 3 bases, there was a span of 9 bases. The germline CDR1 and CDR2 sequences are SNHLY and FYNNEI. The CDR3 region is CASKGGPNEKLFF. For the CDR3, the DNA is TGTGCCAGCAAGGGGGGGCCTAATGAAAAACTGTTTTTT.

The V and J genes are TRBV28 and TRBJ2-2; unclear D gene. This CDR3 has 11 residues. Looked up from germline, CDR1 is MDHEN and CDR2 is SYDVKM. V lost 6 bases, J lost 7 bases, and 6 bases lay in between. Here the CDR3 reads CASSPRGELFF. The CDR3, as DNA: TGTGCCAGCAGCCCTCGCGGGGAGCTGTTTTTT.

This clonotype was observed at least ten times. The chain joins TRBV19 to TRBJ2-1; 8 bases align to TRBD1. Looked up from germline, CDR1 is LNHDA and CDR2 is SQIVND (reference sequence). The V and J ends lost 4 bases and 2 bases, in that order; junction bases with no gene match: 10. This CDR3 contains 17 residues. The CDR3 DNA is TGTGCCAGTAGTACCGGGACAGGTGGGGCGACCTACAATGAGCAGTTCTTC. Its translation is CASSTGTGGATYNEQFF.

This clonotype was detected ten times or more. The chain is built from TRBV4-2 and TRBJ2-1; D remains unclear. This CDR3 contains 15 residues. V dropped 1 base and J dropped 5 bases, with 12 bases sitting between them. The germline CDR1 and CDR2 sequences are LGHNA and YNFKEQ. The CDR3 sequence is CASSQGAQEDNEQFF. CDR3 sequence (DNA): TGTGCCAGCAGCCAAGGGGCTCAAGAGGACAATGAGCAGTTCTTC.

This clonotype was detected many times. CDR3 DNA sequence: TGTGCCAGCAGCTCGCTAGGGAGCCTTGGGGAGCAGTACTTC. As protein: CASSSLGSLGEQYF. The rearrangement links TRBV7-9 to TRBJ2-7; possibly TRBD2 for D (5 bases). CDR3 length equals 14 residues. From germline, CDR1 is SEHNR and CDR2 FQNEAQ (reference sequence). With 4 bases removed from V and 7 bases from J, the gap between germline ends came to 17 bases.

This clonotype was seen many times. V and J are TRBV5-5 and TRBJ1-2; D unclear. The CDR3 has 15 amino acids. The germline CDR1 and CDR2 sequences are SGHKS and YYEKEE (reference sequence). V gave up 4 bases and J gave up 3 bases, with 16 bases separating them. CDR3 DNA sequence: TGTGCCAGCAGCGAGATTGGACCGAGGGACTATGGCTACACCTTC. Translation: CASSEIGPRDYGYTF.

This clonotype has a handful of counts. This sequence joins TRBV4-3 and TRBJ2-6; maybe TRBD2 (5 bases). The germline CDR1 and CDR2 sequences are LGHNA and YSLEER. This CDR3 spans 17 amino acids. Trimming pared 1 base from V and 0 bases from J, leaving 10 bases between. For the CDR3, the DNA is TGCGCCAGCAGCCAAGTTTTTCGGGGCTCTGGGGCCAACGTCCTGACTTTC. Encoded protein: CASSQVFRGSGANVLTF.

This clonotype showed up many times. The V and J genes are TRBV11-1 and TRBJ1-6, with 8 bases identical to TRBD1. V was clipped by 5 bases and J by 7 bases; unmatched bases: 4. Germline V gives CDR1 SGHAT, CDR2 FQDESV (reference sequence). The CDR3 extends over 14 amino acids. The CDR3 DNA reads TGTGCCAGCAGCAGGACAGGGAACAATTCACCCCTCCACTTT. Translation gives CASSRTGNNSPLHF.

This clonotype has just a few counts. The V and J genes are TRBV20-1 and TRBJ2-3; TRBD2 agrees at 7 bases. The CDR3 has 12 amino acids. Trimming cost V 3 bases and J 4 bases; bases outside gene matches: 1. Germline V lookup: CDR1 DFQATT, CDR2 SNEGSKA (reference sequence). This CDR3 is CSARLAADTQYF. The CDR3 region has the DNA TGCAGTGCTAGGCTAGCGGCAGATACGCAGTATTTT.

There are many counts of this clonotype. The chain recombines TRBV5-6 with TRBJ2-3; D ambiguous. V lost 4 bases, J lost 5 bases, and 11 bases lay in between. Germline loops: CDR1 SGHDT, CDR2 YYEEEE. The length of the CDR3 is 13 residues. The CDR3: CASSPAGVDTQYF. CDR3 nucleotide sequence: TGTGCCAGCAGCCCAGCTGGAGTAGATACGCAGTATTTT. Variable domain in full (rest from reference TRBV5-6 and TRBJ2-3): DAGVTQSPTHLIKTRGQQVTLRCSPKSGHDTVSWYQQALGQGPQFIFQYYEEEERQRGNFPDRFSGHQFPNYSSELNVNALLLGDSALYLCASSPAGVDTQYFGPGTRLTVL.

The table lists this clonotype with many counts. The V gene is TRBV6-5, the J gene TRBJ2-7, with 8 bases fitting TRBD1. CDR3 length: 13 amino acids. With 6 bases clipped from V and 4 bases from J, the junction kept 5 bases outside the gene matches. CDR1 is MNHEY, CDR2 SVGAGI, per germline. This CDR3 is CASSVDRAYEQYF. The DNA of the CDR3 is TGTGCCAGCAGCGTGGACAGGGCGTACGAGCAGTACTTC.

This clonotype was found a few times. The rearrangement links TRBV12-5 to TRBJ2-1; D gene ambiguous. Germline values: CDR1 LGHNT, CDR2 FRNRAP. The CDR3 extends over 15 amino acids. V lost 6 bases to trimming and J lost 4 bases, with 16 bases between them. CDR3 DNA sequence: TGTGCTAGTGGCTTACACCCTCCTGGTTACAATGAGCAGTTCTTC. Encoded protein: CASGLHPPGYNEQFF. The variable domain in full, with the rest retrieved from reference TRBV12-5 and TRBJ2-1, is DARVTQTPRHKVTEMGQEVTMRCQPILGHNTVFWYRQTMMQGLELLAYFRNRAPLDDSGMPKDRFSAEMPDATLATLKIQPSEPRDSAVYFCASGLHPPGYNEQFFGPGTRLTVL.

This chain connects TRBV20-1 to TRBJ2-2; unclear D gene. CDR3 length: 10 amino acids. V lost 2 bases, J lost 7 bases, and 2 bases lay in between. The germline V gene encodes CDR1 DFQATT and CDR2 SNEGSKA (reference sequence). The CDR3 DNA reads as TGCAGTGCTAGATACGGGGAGCTGTTTTTT. It encodes CSARYGELFF.